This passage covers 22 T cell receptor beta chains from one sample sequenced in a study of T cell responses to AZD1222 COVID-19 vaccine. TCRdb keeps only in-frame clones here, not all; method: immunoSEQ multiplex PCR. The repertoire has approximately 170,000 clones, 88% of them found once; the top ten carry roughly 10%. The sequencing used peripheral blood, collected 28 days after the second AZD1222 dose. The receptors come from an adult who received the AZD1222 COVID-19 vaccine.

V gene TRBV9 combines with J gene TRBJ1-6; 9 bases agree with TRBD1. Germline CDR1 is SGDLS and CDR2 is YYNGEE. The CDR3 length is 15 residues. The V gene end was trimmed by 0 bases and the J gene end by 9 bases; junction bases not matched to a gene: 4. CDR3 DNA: TGTGCCAGCAGCGTAGGGGGGACAGGGCGTTCACCCCTCCACTTT. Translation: CASSVGGTGRSPLHF.

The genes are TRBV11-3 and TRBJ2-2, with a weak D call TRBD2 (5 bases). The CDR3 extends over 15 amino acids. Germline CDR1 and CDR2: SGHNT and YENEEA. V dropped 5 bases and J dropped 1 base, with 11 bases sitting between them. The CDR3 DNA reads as TGTGCCAGCAGCCGCGGGTGGCGGAACACCGGGGAGCTGTTTTTT. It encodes CASSRGWRNTGELFF.

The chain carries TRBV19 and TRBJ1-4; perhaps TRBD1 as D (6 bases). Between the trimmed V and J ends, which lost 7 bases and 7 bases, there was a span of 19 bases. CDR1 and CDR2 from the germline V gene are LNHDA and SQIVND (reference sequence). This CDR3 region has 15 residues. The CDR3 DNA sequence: TGTGCCAGTACCCCGGCGGGCAGGGGCGGTGAAAAACTGTTTTTT. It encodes CASTPAGRGGEKLFF.

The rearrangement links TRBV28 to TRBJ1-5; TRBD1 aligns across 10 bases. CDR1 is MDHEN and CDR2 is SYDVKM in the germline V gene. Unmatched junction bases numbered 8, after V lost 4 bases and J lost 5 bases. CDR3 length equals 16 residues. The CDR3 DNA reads TGTGCCAGCAGTTACCCCGGGACAGGGGCGGATCAGCCCCAGCATTTT. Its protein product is CASSYPGTGADQPQHF. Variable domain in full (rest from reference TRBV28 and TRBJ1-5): DVKVTQSSRYLVKRTGEKVFLECVQDMDHENMFWYRQDPGLGLRLIYFSYDVKMKEKGDIPEGYSVSREKKERFSLILESASTNQTSMYLCASSYPGTGADQPQHFGDGTRLSIL.

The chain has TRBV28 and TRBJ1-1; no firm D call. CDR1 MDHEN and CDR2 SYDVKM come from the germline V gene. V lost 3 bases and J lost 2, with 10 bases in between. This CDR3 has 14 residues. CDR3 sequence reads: CASSFWGGNTEAFF. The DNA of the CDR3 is TGTGCCAGCAGTTTTTGGGGTGGAAACACTGAAGCTTTCTTT.

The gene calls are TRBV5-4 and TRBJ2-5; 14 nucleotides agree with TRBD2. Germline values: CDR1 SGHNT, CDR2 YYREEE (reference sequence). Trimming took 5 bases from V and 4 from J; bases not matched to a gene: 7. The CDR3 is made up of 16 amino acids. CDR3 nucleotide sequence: TGTGCCAGCAGGAAGACTAGCGGGGGGGCCGCAGAGACCCAGTACTTC. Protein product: CASRKTSGGAAETQYF.

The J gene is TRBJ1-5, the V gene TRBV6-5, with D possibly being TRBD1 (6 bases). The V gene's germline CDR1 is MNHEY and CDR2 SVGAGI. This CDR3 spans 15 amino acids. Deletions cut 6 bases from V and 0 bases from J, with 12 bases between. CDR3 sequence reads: CASRLRTASNQPQHF. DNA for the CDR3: TGTGCCAGCAGACTCCGGACAGCTAGCAATCAGCCCCAGCATTTT.

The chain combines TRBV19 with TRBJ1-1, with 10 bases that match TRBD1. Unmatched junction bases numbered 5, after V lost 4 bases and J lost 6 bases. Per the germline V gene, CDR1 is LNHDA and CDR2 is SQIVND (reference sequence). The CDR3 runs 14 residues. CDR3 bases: TGTGCCAGTAGTACGACAGGGGGCAAGGCTGAAGCTTTCTTT. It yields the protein CASSTTGGKAEAFF.

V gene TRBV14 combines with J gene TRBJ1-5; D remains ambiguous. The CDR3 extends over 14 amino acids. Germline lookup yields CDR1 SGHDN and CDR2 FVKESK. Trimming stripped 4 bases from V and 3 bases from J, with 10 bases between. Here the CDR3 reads CASSLQGNNQPQHF. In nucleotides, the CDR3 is TGTGCCAGCAGCCTGCAAGGGAACAATCAGCCCCAGCATTTT. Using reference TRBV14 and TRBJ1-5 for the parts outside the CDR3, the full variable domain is EAGVTQFPSHSVIEKGQTVTLRCDPISGHDNLYWYRRVMGKEIKFLLHFVKESKQDESGMPNNRFLAERTGGTYSTLKVQPAELEDSGVYFCASSLQGNNQPQHFGDGTRLSIL.

CDR3 sequence reads: CATSEAGDRDEQFF. CDR3 DNA: TGTGCCACCAGCGAAGCGGGGGACAGGGATGAGCAGTTCTTC. V is TRBV15 and J is TRBJ2-1, with a weak D call TRBD1 (9 bases). The CDR3 is 14 amino acids. Trimming cost V 5 bases and J 8 bases, with 16 bases left between them. Germline CDR1 is LNHNV and CDR2 is YYDKDF (reference sequence).

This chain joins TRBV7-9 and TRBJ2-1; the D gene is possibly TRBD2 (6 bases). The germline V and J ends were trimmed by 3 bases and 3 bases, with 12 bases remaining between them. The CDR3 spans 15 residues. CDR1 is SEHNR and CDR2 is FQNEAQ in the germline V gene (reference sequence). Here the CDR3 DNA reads TGTGCCAGCAGCTTGGGTCTAGCGAGCTACAATGAGCAGTTCTTC. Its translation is CASSLGLASYNEQFF.

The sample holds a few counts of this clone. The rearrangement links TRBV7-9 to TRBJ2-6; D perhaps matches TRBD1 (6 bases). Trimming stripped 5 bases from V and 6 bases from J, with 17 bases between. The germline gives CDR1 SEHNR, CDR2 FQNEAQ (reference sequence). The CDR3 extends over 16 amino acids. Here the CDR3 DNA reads TGTGCCAGCAGCCCTCCAAGGGACATCGTGGCCAACGTCCTGACTTTC. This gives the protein CASSPPRDIVANVLTF. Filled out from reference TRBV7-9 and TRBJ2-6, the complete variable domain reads DTGVSQNPRHKITKRGQNVTFRCDPISEHNRLYWYRQTLGQGPEFLTYFQNEAQLEKSRLLSDRFSAERPKGSFSTLEIQRTEQGDSAMYLCASSPPRDIVANVLTFGAGSRLTVL.

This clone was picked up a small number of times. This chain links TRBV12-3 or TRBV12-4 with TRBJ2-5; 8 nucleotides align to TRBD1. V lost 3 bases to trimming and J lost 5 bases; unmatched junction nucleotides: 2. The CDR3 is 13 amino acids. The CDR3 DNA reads TGTGCCAGCAGTTTCGGACAGGGCGAGACCCAGTACTTC. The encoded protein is CASSFGQGETQYF.

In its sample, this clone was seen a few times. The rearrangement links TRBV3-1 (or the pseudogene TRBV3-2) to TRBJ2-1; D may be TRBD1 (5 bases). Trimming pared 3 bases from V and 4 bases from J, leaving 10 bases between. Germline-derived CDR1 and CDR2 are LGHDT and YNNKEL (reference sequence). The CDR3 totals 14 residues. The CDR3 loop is CASSQGTGYNEQFF. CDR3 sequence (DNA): TGTGCCAGCAGCCAGGGAACAGGTTACAATGAGCAGTTCTTC.

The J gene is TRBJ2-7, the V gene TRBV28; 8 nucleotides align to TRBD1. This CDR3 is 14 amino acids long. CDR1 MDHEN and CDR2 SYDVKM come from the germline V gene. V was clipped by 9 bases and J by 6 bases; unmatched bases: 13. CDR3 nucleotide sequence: TGTGCCAGTAGTCGTAGGACAGGGTCCGTCGAGCAGTACTTC. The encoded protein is CASSRRTGSVEQYF.

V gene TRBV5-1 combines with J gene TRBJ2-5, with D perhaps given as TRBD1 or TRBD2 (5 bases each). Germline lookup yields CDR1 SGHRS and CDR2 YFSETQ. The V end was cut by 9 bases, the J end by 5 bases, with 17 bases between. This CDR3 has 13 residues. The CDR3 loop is CATTGTSGETQYF. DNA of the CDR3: TGCGCCACCACCGGGACGAGTGGGGAGACCCAGTACTTC.

CDR3 loop: CASSPGQTLHEQYF. DNA for the CDR3: TGTGCCAGCTCCCCCGGACAGACCCTCCACGAGCAGTACTTC. The chain employs TRBV28 and TRBJ2-7; maybe TRBD1 (6 bases). The germline gives CDR1 MDHEN, CDR2 SYDVKM. V was shortened by 8 bases and J by 5 bases, with 19 bases between the two germline ends. This CDR3 is built from 14 residues.

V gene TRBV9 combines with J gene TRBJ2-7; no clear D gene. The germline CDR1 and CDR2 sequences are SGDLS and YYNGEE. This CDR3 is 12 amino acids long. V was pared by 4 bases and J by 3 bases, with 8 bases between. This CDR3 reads CASSPSDYEQYF. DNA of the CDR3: TGTGCCAGCAGCCCCTCAGACTACGAGCAGTACTTC.

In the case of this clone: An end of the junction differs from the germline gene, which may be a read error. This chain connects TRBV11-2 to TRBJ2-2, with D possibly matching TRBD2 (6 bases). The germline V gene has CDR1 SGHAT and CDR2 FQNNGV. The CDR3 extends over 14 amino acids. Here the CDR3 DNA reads TGTGCCAGCAGATTAGGGCGGGGAGGCGGGGAGCTGTTTTTT. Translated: CASRLGRGGGELFF.

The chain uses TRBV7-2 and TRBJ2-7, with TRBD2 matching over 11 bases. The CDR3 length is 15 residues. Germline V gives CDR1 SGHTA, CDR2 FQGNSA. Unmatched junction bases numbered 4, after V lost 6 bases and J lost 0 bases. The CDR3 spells CASRPLAGGSYEQYF. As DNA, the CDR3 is TGTGCCAGCAGACCTCTAGCGGGGGGCTCCTACGAGCAGTACTTC. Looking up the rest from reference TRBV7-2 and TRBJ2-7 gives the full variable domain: GAGVSQSPSNKVTEKGKDVELRCDPISGHTALYWYRQSLGQGLEFLIYFQGNSAPDKSGLPSDRFSAERTGGSVSTLTIQRTQQEDSAVYLCASRPLAGGSYEQYFGPGTRLTVT.

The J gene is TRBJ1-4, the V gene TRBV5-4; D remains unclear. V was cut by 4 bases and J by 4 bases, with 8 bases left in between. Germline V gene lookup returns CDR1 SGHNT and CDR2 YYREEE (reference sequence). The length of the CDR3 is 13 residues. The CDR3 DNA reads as TGTGCCAGCAGCCTGGCGGGTAATGAAAAACTGTTTTTT. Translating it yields CASSLAGNEKLFF.

The CDR3 reads CASSFSRGLPFNEQFF. CDR3 DNA sequence: TGTGCCAGCAGCTTTTCTCGGGGGCTTCCCTTCAATGAGCAGTTCTTC. The chain employs TRBV7-9 and TRBJ2-1; the D gene could be TRBD1 or TRBD2 (6 bases each). This CDR3 has 16 amino acids. With 3 bases removed from V and 6 bases from J, the gap between germline ends came to 18 bases. The germline V gene encodes CDR1 SEHNR and CDR2 FQNEAQ (reference sequence).